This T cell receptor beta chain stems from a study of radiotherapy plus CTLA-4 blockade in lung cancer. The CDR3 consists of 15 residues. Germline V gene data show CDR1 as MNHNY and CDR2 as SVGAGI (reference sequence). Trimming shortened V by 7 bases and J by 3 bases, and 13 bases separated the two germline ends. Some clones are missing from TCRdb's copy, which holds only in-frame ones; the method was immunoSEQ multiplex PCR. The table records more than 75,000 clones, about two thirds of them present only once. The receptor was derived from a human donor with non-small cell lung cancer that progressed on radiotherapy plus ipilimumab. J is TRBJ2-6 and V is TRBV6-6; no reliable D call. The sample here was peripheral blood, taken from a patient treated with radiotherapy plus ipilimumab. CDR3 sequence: CASTESFFGANVLTF. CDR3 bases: TGTGCCAGCACCGAATCTTTTTTTGGGGCCAACGTCCTGACTTTC.